A single sample gave rise to the 14 T cell receptor beta chains below, sequenced in a study of blood T cell repertoires in COVID-19. Using immunoSEQ multiplex PCR, the repertoire was profiled, and TCRdb retains in-frame clones only, with some absent. The data contain 200,000 to 250,000 clones, 70% to 85% of them singletons. The specimen sequenced was PBMCs or T cells enriched from blood (not recorded which). The source of these receptors is a woman in her sixties who had recovered from COVID-19.

The chain links TRBV6-5 to TRBJ1-1, with a possible D match to TRBD1 (6 bases). Trimming stripped 7 bases from V and 4 bases from J, with 16 bases between. The germline V gene has CDR1 MNHEY and CDR2 SVGAGI. This CDR3 is built from 14 residues. The chain's CDR3 is CASTRTGRGTEAFF. The CDR3 nucleotides read TGTGCCAGCACCCGAACAGGGAGAGGCACTGAAGCTTTCTTT.

The chain joins TRBV5-4 to TRBJ2-1, with 13 bases aligning to TRBD2. After removal of 4 bases from V and 2 bases from J, the junction contained 6 bases not matched to a gene. This CDR3 has 17 amino acids. The germline gives CDR1 SGHNT, CDR2 YYREEE (reference sequence). This CDR3 is CASSGTSGTVTYNEQFF. CDR3 nucleotide sequence: TGTGCCAGCAGCGGGACTAGCGGGACCGTTACCTACAATGAGCAGTTCTTC.

The chain has TRBV19 and TRBJ2-3; possible D gene TRBD2, 6 bases. There are 16 residues in the CDR3. The V and J ends lost 3 bases and 2 bases respectively, with 15 bases between them. Germline V CDR1 and CDR2: LNHDA, SQIVND (reference sequence). Written as DNA, the CDR3 is TGTGCCAGTAGTATGGAACTAGCAGACACCACAGATACGCAGTATTTT. Translating gives CASSMELADTTDTQYF.

The chain is built from TRBV9 and TRBJ2-3; D remains unclear. Trimming removed 3 bases at V and 2 bases at J, with 4 bases between. Per the germline V gene, CDR1 is SGDLS and CDR2 is YYNGEE. The CDR3 contains 12 residues. This CDR3 is CASSANTDTQYF. In DNA, the CDR3 is TGTGCCAGCAGCGCAAACACAGATACGCAGTATTTT.

Remarks on this clone: At the DNA level, this CDR3 is encoded by other sequences in the same sample as well. V is TRBV11-2 and J is TRBJ2-2, with TRBD2 matching over 10 bases. Looked up from germline, CDR1 is SGHAT and CDR2 is FQNNGV. V shed 1 base, J shed 5 bases, and the junction held 4 bases outside the gene matches. This CDR3 region has 16 residues. This CDR3 is CASSLASGSQTGELFF. The CDR3 DNA reads TGTGCCAGCAGCTTAGCTAGCGGGAGTCAAACCGGGGAGCTGTTTTTT.

Here the CDR3 reads CASSEAGGLTEAFF. In nucleotides, the CDR3 is TGTGCCAGCAGTGAAGCGGGGGGGCTCACTGAAGCTTTCTTT. The V call is TRBV6-1, the J call TRBJ1-1, with D possibly being TRBD1 (6 bases). Looked up from germline, CDR1 is MNHNS and CDR2 is SASEGT. The CDR3 spans 14 residues. The V end was cut by 0 bases, the J end by 4 bases, with 9 bases between.

V gene TRBV5-1 combines with J gene TRBJ1-2; TRBD1 aligns across 7 bases. Germline V gene lookup returns CDR1 SGHRS and CDR2 YFSETQ. V lost 0 bases to trimming and J lost 5 bases; unmatched junction nucleotides: 4. The CDR3 consists of 14 residues. The CDR3 coding sequence is TGCGCCAGCAGCTTGGGAGGGGGCGGTTATGGCTACACCTTC. Translating it yields CASSLGGGGYGYTF.

V gene TRBV19 combines with J gene TRBJ1-4; D remains ambiguous. The germline V gene has CDR1 LNHDA and CDR2 SQIVND (reference sequence). The CDR3 loop spans 17 amino acids. V was clipped by 5 bases and J by 0 bases, with 16 bases between them. The CDR3 nucleotides read TGTGCCAGTAGTCGCCAGAGCAGCCGGGCAACTAATGAAAAACTGTTTTTT. It translates to CASSRQSSRATNEKLFF.

The rearrangement joins TRBV18 to TRBJ1-1; D uncertain. The germline V gene encodes CDR1 KGHSH and CDR2 LQKENI. Trimming left V 1 base short and J 0 bases short, with 15 bases between. This CDR3 is 17 amino acids long. The CDR3 sequence is CASSPRLTSRMNTEAFF. The CDR3 DNA follows: TGTGCCAGCTCACCACGTCTCACCTCGAGGATGAACACTGAAGCTTTCTTT.

The chain is built from TRBV7-2 and TRBJ2-1; TRBD2 agrees at 7 bases. CDR1 is SGHTA and CDR2 is FQGNSA in the germline V gene. The CDR3 extends over 16 amino acids. With 1 base clipped from V and 5 bases from J, the junction kept 8 bases outside the gene matches. The CDR3 protein is CASSLVGGGANNEQFF. As DNA, the CDR3 is TGTGCCAGCAGCTTAGTAGGCGGGGGAGCCAACAATGAGCAGTTCTTC.

The V call is TRBV5-4, the J call TRBJ2-3; 9 bases line up with TRBD2. Germline assignment: CDR1 SGHNT and CDR2 YYREEE (reference sequence). This CDR3 region has 15 residues. Trimming at V came to 7 bases and at J to 0 bases, leaving 6 bases not matched to a gene. The DNA for the CDR3 is TGTGCCAGCGGGTCGACTAGCGGAAGCACAGATACGCAGTATTTT. The encoded protein is CASGSTSGSTDTQYF.

This clone was detected a few times. This sequence joins TRBV5-1 and TRBJ2-3; the match to TRBD2 covers 7 bases. CDR1 and CDR2 (germline): SGHRS, YFSETQ. The V segment lost 0 bases and the J segment 2 bases; nucleotides outside the gene matches: 3. The CDR3 runs to 15 residues. Here the CDR3 reads CASSLDGTNTDTQYF. The CDR3 bases are TGCGCCAGCAGCTTGGACGGGACTAACACAGATACGCAGTATTTT.

This clone was detected only once. J is TRBJ1-2 and V is TRBV6-5; 7 bases fit TRBD1. Germline V gene data show CDR1 as MNHEY and CDR2 as SVGAGI. Trimming cost V 8 bases and J 2 bases; bases outside gene matches: 8. This CDR3 region has 14 residues. DNA for the CDR3: TGTGCCAGCCGCCAGGGACAGTCGAACTATGGCTACACCTTC. It yields the protein CASRQGQSNYGYTF.

The V gene is TRBV18, the J gene TRBJ2-1; 11 bases line up with TRBD2. V shed 6 bases, J shed 3 bases, and the junction held 4 bases outside the gene matches. The germline V gene encodes CDR1 KGHSH and CDR2 LQKENI. The length of the CDR3 is 15 residues. The CDR3 reads CASSPTSGGYNEQFF. CDR3 DNA sequence: TGTGCCAGCTCCCCTACTAGCGGGGGCTACAATGAGCAGTTCTTC. The full variable domain, completed using reference TRBV18 and TRBJ2-1, is NAGVMQNPRHLVRRRGQEARLRCSPMKGHSHVYWYRQLPEEGLKFMVYLQKENIIDESGMPKERFSAEFPKEGPSILRIQQVVRGDSAAYFCASSPTSGGYNEQFFGPGTRLTVL.